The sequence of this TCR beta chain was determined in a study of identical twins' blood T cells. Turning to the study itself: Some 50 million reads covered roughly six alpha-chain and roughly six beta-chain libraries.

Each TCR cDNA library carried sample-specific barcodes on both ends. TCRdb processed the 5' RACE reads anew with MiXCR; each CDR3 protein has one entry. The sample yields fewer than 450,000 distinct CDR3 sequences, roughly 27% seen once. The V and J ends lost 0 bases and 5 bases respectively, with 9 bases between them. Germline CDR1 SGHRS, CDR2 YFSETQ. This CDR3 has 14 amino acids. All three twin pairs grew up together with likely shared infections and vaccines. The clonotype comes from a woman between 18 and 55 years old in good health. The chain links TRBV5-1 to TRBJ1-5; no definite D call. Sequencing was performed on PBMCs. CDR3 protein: CASSLDTGYQPQHF. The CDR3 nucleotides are TGCGCCAGCAGCTTGGATACGGGGTATCAGCCCCAGCATTTT.